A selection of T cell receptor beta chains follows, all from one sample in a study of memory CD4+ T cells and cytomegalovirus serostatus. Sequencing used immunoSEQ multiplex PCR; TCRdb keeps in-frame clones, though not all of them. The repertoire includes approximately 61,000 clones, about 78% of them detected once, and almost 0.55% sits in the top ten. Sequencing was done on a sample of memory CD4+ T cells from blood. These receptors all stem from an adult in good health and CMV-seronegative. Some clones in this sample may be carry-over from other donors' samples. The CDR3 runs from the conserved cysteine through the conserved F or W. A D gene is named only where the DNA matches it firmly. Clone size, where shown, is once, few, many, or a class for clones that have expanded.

CDR3: CASSLPQGYGEAFF
DNA: TGTGCCAGCAGTTTGCCACAGGGGTACGGTGAAGCTTTCTTT
V: TRBV28
J: TRBJ1-1
D: TRBD1
size: once

CDR3: CASNLGYTSYEQYF
DNA: TGTGCCAGCAACCTCGGTTATACCTCCTACGAGCAGTACTTC
V: TRBV28
J: TRBJ2-7
D: .
size: .

CDR3: CASSEIPGPLGGTQYF
DNA: TGTGCCAGCAGTGAAATCCCCGGACCGTTGGGGGGTACGCAGTATTTT
V: TRBV6-1
J: TRBJ2-3
D: .
size: .

CDR3: CAGGAGAYNEQFF
DNA: TGTGCCGGAGGAGCGGGGGCCTACAATGAGCAGTTCTTC
V: TRBV30
J: TRBJ2-1
D: TRBD2
size: .

CDR3: CASSSRLGVVQVGGGRQETQYF
DNA: TGTGCCAGCAGCTCCCGGCTCGGGGTAGTACAGGTCGGGGGAGGGCGGCAAGAGACCCAGTACTTC
V: TRBV7-6
J: TRBJ2-5
D: TRBD2
size: .

CDR3: CASRWGTTNWGPQHF
DNA: TGTGCCAGCAGGTGGGGGACGACAAACTGGGGGCCCCAGCATTTT
V: TRBV6-1
J: TRBJ1-5
D: .
size: .

CDR3: CASSRTGKQETQYF
DNA: TGTGCCAGCAGCCGGACAGGAAAACAAGAGACCCAGTACTTC
V: TRBV7-6
J: TRBJ2-5
D: TRBD1
size: few

CDR3: CASSYGQGVYTF
DNA: TGCGCCAGCAGCTATGGACAGGGGGTGTACACCTTC
V: TRBV5-1
J: TRBJ1-2
D: TRBD1
size: .

CDR3: CASSAGGFGYGYTF
DNA: TGTGCCAGCAGTGCCGGAGGGTTTGGCTATGGCTACACCTTC
V: TRBV25-1
J: TRBJ1-2
D: .
size: .

CDR3: CASSVRGSGLDEKLFF
DNA: TGTGCCAGCTCAGTACGGGGTTCGGGCCTCGATGAAAAACTGTTTTTT
V: TRBV18
J: TRBJ1-4
D: .
size: .

CDR3: CASSPRQGAREQYF
DNA: TGTGCCAGCAGTCCCAGACAGGGGGCCCGCGAGCAGTACTTC
V: TRBV28
J: TRBJ2-7
D: TRBD1
size: .

CDR3: CASSPQGQGSDGYTF
DNA: TGTGCCAGCTCACCCCAGGGACAGGGGTCCGATGGCTACACCTTC
V: TRBV18
J: TRBJ1-2
D: TRBD1
size: .

CDR3: CAWSVTSGGSSFRDTQYF
DNA: TGTGCCTGGAGTGTCACTAGCGGGGGGTCAAGTTTCCGGGATACGCAGTATTTT
V: TRBV30
J: TRBJ2-3
D: TRBD2
size: .

CDR3: CASRFINRGPGANVLTF
DNA: TGTGCCAGCAGATTTATAAACAGGGGGCCTGGGGCCAACGTCCTGACTTTC
V: TRBV27
J: TRBJ2-6
D: TRBD1
size: few

CDR3: CSASVNNEQFF
DNA: TGCAGTGCTAGCGTTAACAATGAGCAGTTCTTC
V: TRBV20-1
J: TRBJ2-1
D: .
size: .

CDR3: CASSIGTAGGNTGELFF
DNA: TGTGCCAGTAGTATCGGGACAGCCGGCGGGAACACCGGGGAGCTGTTTTTT
V: TRBV19
J: TRBJ2-2
D: TRBD1
size: .

CDR3: CAWRGRGQGRYNEQFF
DNA: TGTGCCTGGAGGGGACGGGGGCAGGGGCGTTACAATGAGCAGTTCTTC
V: TRBV30
J: TRBJ2-1
D: .
size: .